This T cell receptor beta chain came from a study of blood T cell repertoires in COVID-19 (dated by TCRdb to about 2020). With respect to the entire study: Samples covering the acute and convalescent phases of COVID-19 were provided by collaborators in the United States, Italy and Spain. The material from the prospective study consisted of cDNA or gDNA derived from T cells, B-cell-depleted T cells, or PBMCs. Subjects who had been exposed to COVID-19, were actively infected with it, or had recovered from it provided the deeply sampled blood TCRbeta repertoires that made up the dataset. The repertoires were released in a freely available public database meant as a resource for research on the immune response to SARS-CoV-2. Samples were obtained from the ongoing ImmuneRACE study (first 160 participants) and from about 1,300 subjects provided by 6 global collaborators. Nearly every sample came with metadata listing a de-identified subject ID, COVID-19 status, age in years and sex. Where available, HLA class I and class II types were obtained from metadata supplied by the sample provider rather than from assay-based typing.

TCRbeta CDR3 regions were amplified from genomic DNA by means of the immunoSEQ Assay, a bias-controlled multiplex PCR. Turning to the authors' computational methods: Nucleated cell counts per sample were estimated from amplification of reference gene primers within the assay. Sequence reads were collapsed and filtered to measure the absolute abundance of every unique TCRbeta CDR3 rearrangement. For each sample, productive Simpson clonality was calculated as the square root of Simpson's diversity index across productive rearrangements. Here the immuneACCESS table is served through TCRdb, limited to in-frame sequences with V and J called. Missing clones are a known gap in these copies; in checked studies unresolved V genes cover under half, and the rest lacks a known reason. The V and J calls and clone size come from that table; D and trimming were worked out from the DNA. This sample is represented by 130,000 to 150,000 clones; over 70% of them were singletons. Around 2.1% of the sample is taken by the ten largest.

Collaborating institutions collected whole blood in K2EDTA tubes following their own protocols. For TCRbeta analysis, collaborators shipped samples in one of three forms: frozen whole blood, isolated PBMCs, or DNA extracted from either of those sample types. About this clone itself: Its recognized antigen is unknown. No much larger clonotype is one base removed from it; base qualities were not supplied.

The cysteine opens and the phenylalanine closes a CDR3 of 14 amino acids. The entry retains the CDR3 DNA only, 42 bases that are in frame from base 1. Per the germline V gene, SGHRS is the CDR1 and YFSETQ is the CDR2. For this chain, trimming is 3 bases at the V end and 7 bases at the J end, and the number of junction bases without a gene match is 1. The study at large found these results: The quantity of clinical and demographic metadata differed by source and by participant and was supplied without curation.

The sequence derives from a woman aged 55-75 years with acute or convalescent COVID-19. The chain was built from TRBV5-1 and TRBJ2-1, with TRBD2 identical over 13 junction bases. Material: peripheral blood. The CDR3 reads as follows: CASSWGLAGNEQFF. The DNA reads as follows: TGCGCCAGCAGCTGGGGACTAGCGGGAAATGAGCAGTTCTTC.